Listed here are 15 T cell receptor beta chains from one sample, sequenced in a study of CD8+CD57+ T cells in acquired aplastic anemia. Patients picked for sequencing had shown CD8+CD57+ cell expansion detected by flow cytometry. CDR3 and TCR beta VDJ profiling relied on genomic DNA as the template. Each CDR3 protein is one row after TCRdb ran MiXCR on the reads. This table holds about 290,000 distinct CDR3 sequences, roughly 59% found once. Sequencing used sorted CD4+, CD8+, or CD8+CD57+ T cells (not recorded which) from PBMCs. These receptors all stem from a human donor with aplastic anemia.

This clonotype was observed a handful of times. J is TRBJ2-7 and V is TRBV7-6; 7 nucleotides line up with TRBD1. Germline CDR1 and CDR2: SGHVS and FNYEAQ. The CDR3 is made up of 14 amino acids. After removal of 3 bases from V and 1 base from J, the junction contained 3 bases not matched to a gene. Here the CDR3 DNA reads TGTGCCAGCAGCTTCCGGGACAGATCCTACGAGCAGTACTTC. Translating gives CASSFRDRSYEQYF.

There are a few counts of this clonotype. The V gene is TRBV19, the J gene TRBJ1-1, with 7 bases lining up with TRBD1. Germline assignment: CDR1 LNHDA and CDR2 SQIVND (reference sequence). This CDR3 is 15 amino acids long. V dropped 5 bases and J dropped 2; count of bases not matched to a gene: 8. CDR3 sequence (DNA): TGTGCCAGTAGTGGTGGACAGGTTATAAACACTGAAGCTTTCTTT. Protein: CASSGGQVINTEAFF.

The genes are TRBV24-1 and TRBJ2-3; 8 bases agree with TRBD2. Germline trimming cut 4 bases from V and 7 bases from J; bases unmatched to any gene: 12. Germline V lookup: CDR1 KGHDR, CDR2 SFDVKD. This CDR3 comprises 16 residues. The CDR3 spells CATSEPAGGNENTQYF. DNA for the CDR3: TGTGCCACCAGTGAACCGGCGGGGGGAAATGAAAATACGCAGTATTTT.

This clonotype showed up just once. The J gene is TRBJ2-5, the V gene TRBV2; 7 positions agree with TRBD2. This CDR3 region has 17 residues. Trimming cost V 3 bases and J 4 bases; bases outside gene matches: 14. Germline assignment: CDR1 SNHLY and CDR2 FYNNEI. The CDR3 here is CASSDLGGFRSGETQYF. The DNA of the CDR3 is TGTGCCAGCAGTGATCTGGGGGGGTTTAGAAGCGGAGAGACCCAGTACTTC.

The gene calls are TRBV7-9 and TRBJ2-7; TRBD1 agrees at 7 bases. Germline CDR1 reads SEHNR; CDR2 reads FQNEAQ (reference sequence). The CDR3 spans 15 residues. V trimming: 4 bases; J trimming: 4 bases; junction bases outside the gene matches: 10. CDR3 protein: CASSSGDRVVYEQYF. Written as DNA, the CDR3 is TGTGCCAGCAGCTCCGGAGACAGGGTTGTGTACGAGCAGTACTTC.

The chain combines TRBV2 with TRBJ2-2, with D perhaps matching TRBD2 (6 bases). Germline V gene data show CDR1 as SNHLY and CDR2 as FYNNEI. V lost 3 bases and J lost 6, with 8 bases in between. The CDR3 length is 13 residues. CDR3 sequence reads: CASSDSGAGELFF. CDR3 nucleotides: TGTGCCAGCAGTGATAGCGGCGCCGGGGAGCTGTTTTTT. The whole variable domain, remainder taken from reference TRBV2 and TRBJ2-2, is EPEVTQTPSHQVTQMGQEVILRCVPISNHLYFYWYRQILGQKVEFLVSFYNNEISEKSEIFDDQFSVERPDGSNFTLKIRSTKLEDSAMYFCASSDSGAGELFFGEGSRLTVL.

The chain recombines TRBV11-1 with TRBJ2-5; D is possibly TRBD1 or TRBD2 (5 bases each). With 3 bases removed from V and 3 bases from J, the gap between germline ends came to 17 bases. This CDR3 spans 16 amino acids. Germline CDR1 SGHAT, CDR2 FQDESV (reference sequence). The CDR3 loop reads CASSLAGAMVEETQYF. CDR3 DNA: TGTGCCAGCAGCTTGGCCGGGGCCATGGTGGAAGAGACCCAGTACTTC.

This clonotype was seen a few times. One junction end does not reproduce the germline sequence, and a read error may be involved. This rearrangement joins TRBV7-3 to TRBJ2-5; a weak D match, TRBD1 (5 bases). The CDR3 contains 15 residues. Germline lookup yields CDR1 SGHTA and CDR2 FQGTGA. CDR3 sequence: CASSQGLQVQEAQYF. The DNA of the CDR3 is TGTGCCAGCAGCCAGGGCTTACAAGTGCAAGAGGCCCAGTACTTC.

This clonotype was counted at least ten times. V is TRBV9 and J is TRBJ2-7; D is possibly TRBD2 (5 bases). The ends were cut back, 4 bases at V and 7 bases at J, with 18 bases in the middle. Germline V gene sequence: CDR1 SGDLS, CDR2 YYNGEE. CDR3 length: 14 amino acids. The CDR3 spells CASSPRAGAEEQYF. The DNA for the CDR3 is TGTGCCAGCAGCCCGCGCGCGGGCGCTGAAGAGCAGTACTTC.

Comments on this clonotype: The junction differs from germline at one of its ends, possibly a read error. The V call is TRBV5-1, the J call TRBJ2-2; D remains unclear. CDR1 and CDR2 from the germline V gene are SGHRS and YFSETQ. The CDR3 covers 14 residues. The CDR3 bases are TGTGCCAGCAGCTTTGTTGGGCCGGGCGGGGAGCTGTTTTTT. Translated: CASSFVGPGGELFF. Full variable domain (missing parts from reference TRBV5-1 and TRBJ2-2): KAGVTQTPRYLIKTRGQQVTLSCSPISGHRSVSWYQQTPGQGLQFLFEYFSETQRNKGNFPGRFSGRQFSNSRSEMNVSTLELGDSALYLCASSFVGPGGELFFGEGSRLTVL.

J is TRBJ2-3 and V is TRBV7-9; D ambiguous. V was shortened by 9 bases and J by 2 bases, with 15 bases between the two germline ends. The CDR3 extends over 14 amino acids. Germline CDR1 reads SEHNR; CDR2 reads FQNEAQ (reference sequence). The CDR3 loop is CASSSTPTTDTQYF. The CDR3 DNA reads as TGTGCCAGTAGTAGCACACCGACCACAGATACGCAGTATTTT.

For the CDR3, the DNA is TGTGCCAGCAGCTTAGTTCAGACTAGCGGGAGCCCAGATACGCAGTATTTT. Its translation is CASSLVQTSGSPDTQYF. The chain has TRBV7-8 and TRBJ2-3; 12 bases are a match to TRBD2. CDR1 and CDR2 (germline): SGHVS, FQNEAQ. CDR3 length: 17 residues. V shed 1 base, J shed 4 bases, and the junction held 6 bases outside the gene matches.

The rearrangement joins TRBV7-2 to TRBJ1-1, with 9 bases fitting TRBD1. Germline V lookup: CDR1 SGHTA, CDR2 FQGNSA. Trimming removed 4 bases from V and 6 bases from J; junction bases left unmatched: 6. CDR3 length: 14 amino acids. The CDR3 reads CASSSGQGIPEAFF. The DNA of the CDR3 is TGTGCCAGCAGCTCCGGACAGGGGATCCCTGAAGCTTTCTTT. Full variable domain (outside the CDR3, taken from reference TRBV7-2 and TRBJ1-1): GAGVSQSPSNKVTEKGKDVELRCDPISGHTALYWYRQSLGQGLEFLIYFQGNSAPDKSGLPSDRFSAERTGGSVSTLTIQRTQQEDSAVYLCASSSGQGIPEAFFGQGTRLTVV.

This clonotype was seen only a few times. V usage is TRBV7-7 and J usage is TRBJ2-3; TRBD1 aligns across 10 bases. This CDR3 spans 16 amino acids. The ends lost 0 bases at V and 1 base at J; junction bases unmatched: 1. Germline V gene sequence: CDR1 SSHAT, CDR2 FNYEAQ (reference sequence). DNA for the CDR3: TGTGCCAGCAGCTTAGCCGGGACAGGGGGCACAGATACGCAGTATTTT. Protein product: CASSLAGTGGTDTQYF.

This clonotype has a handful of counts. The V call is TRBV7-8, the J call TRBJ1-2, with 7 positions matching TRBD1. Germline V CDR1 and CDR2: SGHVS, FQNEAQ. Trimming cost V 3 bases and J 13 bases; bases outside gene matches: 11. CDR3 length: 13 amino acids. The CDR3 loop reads CASSFIGDSRITF. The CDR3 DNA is TGTGCCAGCAGCTTTATCGGGGACAGCCGTATCACCTTC.